Following are 19 T cell receptor beta chains from one sample sequenced in a study of blood T cells in healthy people across ages. Together with a sample-barcoded 5' primer, a J-beta primer mix was included in a second PCR lasting about 6 to 11 cycles. TCRdb ran MiXCR on the 5' RACE reads and lists one entry per CDR3 protein. The table lists hundreds of thousands of distinct CDR3 sequences, about 32% of them singletons. Material for sequencing was blood. These receptors were collected from a woman of 80 years or more in good health.

The V and J genes are TRBV7-3 and TRBJ2-2; D is perhaps TRBD1 or TRBD2 (6 bases each). This CDR3 is built from 16 residues. CDR1 SGHTA and CDR2 FQGTGA come from the germline V gene. V was shortened by 5 bases and J by 2 bases, with 15 bases between the two germline ends. CDR3 in amino acids: CASSHGGPSNTGELFF. CDR3 nucleotide sequence: TGTGCCAGCAGCCACGGGGGCCCAAGCAACACCGGGGAGCTGTTTTTT.

V and J are TRBV28 and TRBJ2-3; TRBD2 is a possible D gene (5 bases). Germline loops: CDR1 MDHEN, CDR2 SYDVKM. The CDR3 has 13 amino acids. Between the trimmed V and J ends, which lost 7 bases and 6 bases, there was a span of 14 bases. The CDR3 here is CASTGSRFDTQYF. For the CDR3, the DNA is TGTGCCAGCACGGGGTCCCGTTTCGATACGCAGTATTTT.

The chain has TRBV5-5 and TRBJ2-7, with 9 bases aligning to TRBD2. Germline V gene data show CDR1 as SGHKS and CDR2 as YYEKEE (reference sequence). The CDR3 covers 15 residues. Trimming at V came to 4 bases and at J to 5 bases, leaving 10 bases not matched to a gene. This CDR3 reads CASSVTSGSRNEQYF. CDR3 nucleotide sequence: TGTGCCAGCAGCGTCACTAGCGGGTCTAGGAACGAGCAGTACTTC.

This clonotype was seen many times. The V gene is TRBV5-1, the J gene TRBJ2-7; 8 bases fit TRBD1. This CDR3 has 15 amino acids. The V gene's germline CDR1 is SGHRS and CDR2 YFSETQ. V shed 2 bases and J 0 bases; nucleotides not matched to a gene: 4. As DNA, the CDR3 is TGCGCCAGCAGCTTCCTCAGGGGGCACTCCTACGAGCAGTACTTC. Translating it yields CASSFLRGHSYEQYF.

This clonotype appeared many times. The gene calls are TRBV6-2 or TRBV6-3 and TRBJ2-7; D possibly corresponds to TRBD2 (7 bases). This CDR3 is built from 15 residues. Looked up from germline, CDR1 is MNHEY and CDR2 is SVGEGT. Trimming cost V 6 bases and J 2 bases, with 17 bases left between them. In nucleotides, the CDR3 is TGTGCCAGCAGATCCACAGGGAGGGTCCCCTACGAGCAGTACTTC. Its translation: CASRSTGRVPYEQYF.

Details on this clonotype: Since a much larger clone is just one base distant, this may be a read error. The CDR3 spells CASRLSGQGSTEAFF. In nucleotides, the CDR3 is TGTGCCAGCAGGTTGTCAGGACAGGGGAGCACTGAAGCTTTCTTT. The chain links TRBV6-1 to TRBJ1-1, with 9 bases aligning to TRBD1. Germline assignment: CDR1 MNHNS and CDR2 SASEGT. CDR3 size: 15 residues. V shed 6 bases and J 4 bases; nucleotides not matched to a gene: 9.

In this sample, this clonotype turned up many times. The rearrangement joins TRBV20-1 to TRBJ1-2, with D possibly being TRBD1 (6 bases). Looked up from germline, CDR1 is DFQATT and CDR2 is SNEGSKA (reference sequence). V was trimmed by 6 bases and J by 8 bases, leaving 10 bases between them. The CDR3 covers 10 residues. CDR3 sequence: CSAWDKGYTF. DNA of the CDR3: TGCAGTGCATGGGACAAGGGCTACACCTTC.

The CDR3 DNA reads TGTGCCAGCAGCCAATCGACTTCGAACACAGATACGCAGTATTTT. Protein sequence: CASSQSTSNTDTQYF. The V and J genes are TRBV7-2 and TRBJ2-3; D gene ambiguous. The CDR3 runs to 15 residues. CDR1 is SGHTA and CDR2 is FQGNSA in the germline V gene. V was pared by 5 bases and J by 2 bases, with 14 bases between.

Concerning this clonotype itself: A much larger clone is a single base away; this may be a read error. The V call is TRBV5-4, the J call TRBJ2-7; D may match TRBD1 or TRBD2 (5 bases each). The J call may be mistaken, given a closer DNA end match to TRBJ2-5. CDR1 and CDR2 (germline): SGHNT, YYREEE (reference sequence). The length of the CDR3 is 15 residues. The CDR3 here is CACSFPGTGGQTQYF. The CDR3 DNA is TGTGCCTGCAGCTTTCCTGGGACCGGAGGACAGACCCAGTACTTC.

The chain uses TRBV20-1 and TRBJ1-1, with 7 bases that match TRBD1. The length of the CDR3 is 13 residues. V was pared by 2 bases and J by 5 bases, with 5 bases of the junction left unmatched. Germline lookup yields CDR1 DFQATT and CDR2 SNEGSKA (reference sequence). CDR3 region: CSARKGAGTEAFF. CDR3 nucleotides: TGCAGTGCTAGAAAGGGGGCCGGGACTGAAGCTTTCTTT.

The rearrangement joins TRBV10-3 to TRBJ2-5; D gene ambiguous. The CDR3 runs 12 residues. Germline V lookup: CDR1 ENHRY, CDR2 SYGVKD. Trimming took off 10 bases at V and 11 bases at J, with 20 bases between the two ends. The CDR3 region is CASTQEHNEQYF. The DNA for the CDR3 is TGTGCCAGTACCCAGGAGCACAATGAGCAGTACTTC.

The rearrangement links TRBV20-1 to TRBJ2-1, with D possibly TRBD2 on 6 matching bases. CDR3 length equals 12 residues. V lost 1 base and J 8 bases, leaving 9 bases between the germline ends. CDR1 DFQATT and CDR2 SNEGSKA come from the germline V gene (reference sequence). The CDR3 DNA is TGCAGTGCTAGAGTTCGGGAGTATGAGCAGTTCTTC. Translating it yields CSARVREYEQFF.

This clonotype was seen ten or more times. The V gene is TRBV4-1, the J gene TRBJ1-2; D not certain. The CDR3 is 14 residues long. V was pared by 1 base and J by 4 bases, with 10 bases between. Germline V CDR1 and CDR2: MGHRA, YSYEKL. CDR3 residues: CASSQGGRTYGYTF. CDR3 in DNA: TGCGCCAGCAGCCAAGGTGGACGGACCTATGGCTACACCTTC.

Notes on this clonotype: A read error may account for a junction end that differs from germline. The chain recombines TRBV2 with TRBJ1-1; 9 bases match TRBD1. The V gene's germline CDR1 is SNHLY and CDR2 FYNNEI. CDR3 length equals 14 residues. Here the CDR3 reads CASRKDRGNAEAFF. CDR3 nucleotide sequence: TGTGCCAGCAGGAAAGACAGGGGGAACGCTGAAGCTTTCTTT. Filled out from reference TRBV2 and TRBJ1-1, the complete variable domain reads EPEVTQTPSHQVTQMGQEVILRCVPISNHLYFYWYRQILGQKVEFLVSFYNNEISEKSEIFDDQFSVERPDGSNFTLKIRSTKLEDSAMYFCASRKDRGNAEAFFGQGTRLTVV.

In its sample, this clonotype was seen a few times. DNA of the CDR3: TGTGCCAGCAGCTTGGCCAAATTGGGACAGATGAACACTGAAGCTTTCTTT. It codes for CASSLAKLGQMNTEAFF. The J gene is TRBJ1-1, the V gene TRBV5-6; TRBD1 matches 7 bases. J was trimmed by 0 bases and V by 0 bases; bases with no gene match: 8. CDR3 length: 17 residues. Germline CDR1 SGHDT, CDR2 YYEEEE. Full variable domain (rest looked up from reference TRBV5-6 and TRBJ1-1): DAGVTQSPTHLIKTRGQQVTLRCSPKSGHDTVSWYQQALGQGPQFIFQYYEEEERQRGNFPDRFSGHQFPNYSSELNVNALLLGDSALYLCASSLAKLGQMNTEAFFGQGTRLTVV.

This clonotype was detected many times. The V and J genes are TRBV27 and TRBJ2-7; D unresolved. The V end was cut by 3 bases, the J end by 1 base, with 16 bases between. The CDR3 has 16 residues. Per the germline V gene, CDR1 is MNHEY and CDR2 is SMNVEV (reference sequence). CDR3 protein: CASSFLYQTRSYEQYF. CDR3 nucleotides: TGTGCCAGCAGTTTTCTGTACCAGACGAGGTCCTACGAGCAGTACTTC.

The table lists this clonotype with a few counts. One base away lies a much larger clone, so this may be a sequencing read error. This chain joins TRBV5-1 and TRBJ2-5; D unresolved. The CDR3 sequence is 14 residues long. The V gene lost 0 bases and the J gene lost 5 bases, with 11 bases spanning the gap. Germline V gene lookup returns CDR1 SGHRS and CDR2 YFSETQ. CDR3 DNA sequence: TGCGCCAGCAGCTTGGGTGACACAAATGAGACCCAGTACTTC. Encoded protein: CASSLGDTNETQYF.

V is TRBV4-3 and J is TRBJ2-7; 7 bases align to TRBD2. Germline CDR1 LGHNA, CDR2 YSLEER. After removal of 2 bases from V and 2 bases from J, the junction contained 9 bases not matched to a gene. The CDR3 has 16 residues. The CDR3 DNA sequence: TGCGCCAGCAGCCAATCCTACAGCGCGGGAGCCTACGAGCAGTACTTC. Protein sequence: CASSQSYSAGAYEQYF.

The rearrangement uses TRBV2 and TRBJ1-5; the D gene is possibly TRBD1 (5 bases). The CDR3 consists of 14 residues. With 2 bases removed from V and 4 bases from J, the gap between germline ends came to 9 bases. Germline V CDR1 and CDR2: SNHLY, FYNNEI. CDR3 in amino acids: CASSEYRRNQPQHF. In DNA, the CDR3 is TGTGCCAGCAGTGAATACAGGAGAAATCAGCCCCAGCATTTT.